Each of the 10 T cell receptor beta chains below was sequenced from the same sample in a study of Graves' ophthalmopathy and Graves' hyperthyroidism. Amplifying from RNA transcripts, the study obtained TCR beta CDR3 regions. The first-round RT-PCR employed HTBI primers together with the Qiagen OneStep RT-PCR kit. A multiplex PCR was then performed as the second round. MiXCR was run by TCRdb on the multiplex PCR reads, yielding one entry per CDR3 protein. This repertoire shows approximately 380,000 distinct CDR3 sequences, under 25% found once; its top ten account for around 3.1%. Sequencing was performed on peripheral blood. These receptor sequences come from a woman between 18 and 29 years old with stable Graves' hyperthyroidism.

The chain couples TRBV11-1 to TRBJ2-7; D gene ambiguous. CDR1 is SGHAT, CDR2 FQDESV, per germline (reference sequence). This CDR3 spans 16 amino acids. The ends were cut back, 2 bases at V and 2 bases at J, with 16 bases in the middle. CDR3 sequence reads: CASSLLETRPAYEQYF. The CDR3 nucleotides read TGTGCCAGCAGCTTATTGGAGACCCGACCCGCCTACGAGCAGTACTTC.

There are many counts of this clonotype. DNA for the CDR3: TGTGCCAGCAGTTTAACATCAGGGGGCGGCGGTGGCTACACCTTC. Translating it yields CASSLTSGGGGGYTF. The J gene is TRBJ1-2, the V gene TRBV27, with TRBD1 identical over 8 bases. The CDR3 totals 15 residues. The junction had 9 bases not matched to a gene; V was cut back by 2 bases and J by 7 bases. In germline, CDR1 is MNHEY, CDR2 SMNVEV (reference sequence).

CDR3 amino acids: CASSYRLAGAQETQYF. CDR3 sequence (DNA): TGTGCCAGCAGTTATCGGCTAGCGGGGGCCCAAGAGACCCAGTACTTC. The rearrangement links TRBV6-5 to TRBJ2-5; 10 bases map to TRBD2. The V segment lost 3 bases and the J segment 1 base; nucleotides outside the gene matches: 5. The CDR3 covers 16 residues. The V gene's germline CDR1 is MNHEY and CDR2 SVGAGI.

This clonotype was seen ten or more times. The chain links TRBV6-1 to TRBJ2-5, with TRBD1 matching over 9 bases. This CDR3 spans 17 amino acids. The ends lost 4 bases at V and 2 bases at J; junction bases unmatched: 11. The germline V gene has CDR1 MNHNS and CDR2 SASEGT. The CDR3 spells CASSGTPPTGGQETQYF. CDR3 DNA sequence: TGTGCCAGCAGTGGCACCCCCCCGACAGGGGGACAAGAGACCCAGTACTTC.

This clonotype was seen a handful of times. This sequence joins TRBV28 and TRBJ2-2; D remains ambiguous. Germline CDR1 MDHEN, CDR2 SYDVKM. V gave up 3 bases and J gave up 3 bases, with 8 bases separating them. There are 14 residues in the CDR3. This CDR3 reads CASSLPGDTGELFF. The CDR3 bases are TGTGCCAGCAGTTTGCCCGGCGACACCGGGGAGCTGTTTTTT.

This clonotype was observed at least ten times. This chain connects TRBV20-1 to TRBJ2-7, with D perhaps given as TRBD1 or TRBD2 (5 bases each). CDR3 size: 16 residues. The V gene's germline CDR1 is DFQATT and CDR2 SNEGSKA (reference sequence). V dropped 1 base and J dropped 3 bases, with 19 bases sitting between them. The CDR3 region has the DNA TGCAGTGCTAGAGCTCGGTTTGGGGGACCTGGCTACGAGCAGTACTTC. Translation: CSARARFGGPGYEQYF.

This clonotype was seen repeatedly, ten times or more. The rearrangement uses TRBV12-3 or TRBV12-4 and TRBJ2-1; the D is unclear. The CDR3 runs 15 residues. Trimming removed 7 bases from V and 3 bases from J, with 16 bases in between. DNA for the CDR3: TGTGCCAGCACCCTCCACGACATCAACTACAATGAGCAGTTCTTC. This sequence encodes CASTLHDINYNEQFF.

The chain recombines TRBV19 with TRBJ2-6; 8 bases agree with TRBD1. The CDR3 has 19 residues. Germline V gene lookup returns CDR1 LNHDA and CDR2 SQIVND (reference sequence). Trimming removed 5 bases from V and 0 bases from J; junction bases left unmatched: 12. The DNA for the CDR3 is TGTGCCAGTAGTCCCCCTCCGGGACAGGCCTCCTCTGGGGCCAACGTCCTGACTTTC. Encoded protein: CASSPPPGQASSGANVLTF. Drawing the rest from reference TRBV19 and TRBJ2-6, the complete variable domain is DGGITQSPKYLFRKEGQNVTLSCEQNLNHDAMYWYRQDPGQGLRLIYYSQIVNDFQKGDIAEGYSVSREKKESFPLTVTSAQKNPTAFYLCASSPPPGQASSGANVLTFGAGSRLTVL.

The table lists this clonotype with many counts. The chain is built from TRBV6-1 and TRBJ2-7; the D gene is possibly TRBD1 (6 bases). The V end was cut by 8 bases, the J end by 2 bases, with 10 bases between. CDR3 length: 12 amino acids. Germline assignment: CDR1 MNHNS and CDR2 SASEGT. The CDR3 bases are TGTGCCAGCGGGGGCAGAGCCTACGAGCAGTACTTC. Translation gives CASGGRAYEQYF.

This clonotype came up many times. The chain employs TRBV20-1 and TRBJ1-2; unclear D gene. CDR1 is DFQATT, CDR2 SNEGSKA, per germline (reference sequence). The V end lost 0 bases, the J end lost 0 bases, and 11 bases lay between the germline ends. CDR3 length: 15 amino acids. CDR3 sequence reads: CSARDMLHTNYGYTF. The CDR3 DNA follows: TGCAGTGCTAGAGACATGCTCCACACTAACTATGGCTACACCTTC.